Each of the 13 T cell receptor beta chains below was sequenced from the same sample in a study of T cell responses to AZD1222 COVID-19 vaccine. Data came from immunoSEQ multiplex PCR; TCRdb stores just in-frame clones and leaves some out. Found here are some 89,000 clones, 88% of them singletons; the top ten hold 4% to 5.5%. The sequencing used peripheral blood, collected on day 0 of MenACWY control vaccination. The source of these receptors is an adult in good health.

The chain is built from TRBV10-2 and TRBJ2-4; D ambiguous. V gave up 6 bases and J gave up 9 bases, with 18 bases separating them. The CDR3 sequence is 14 residues long. The V gene's germline CDR1 is WSHSY and CDR2 SAAADI. DNA of the CDR3: TGCGCCAGCAGGGCTTGGAAGGCGTCGTCCATTCAGTACTTC. It yields the protein CASRAWKASSIQYF.

V usage is TRBV6-2 or TRBV6-3 and J usage is TRBJ2-7; the D gene could be TRBD1 or TRBD2 (5 bases each). Trimming pared 6 bases from V and 10 bases from J, leaving 22 bases between. Germline V gives CDR1 MNHEY, CDR2 SVGEGT. CDR3 size: 14 residues. The CDR3: CASSLRTGRTVQYF. CDR3 DNA sequence: TGTGCCAGCAGCTTACGGACGGGACGGACTGTACAGTACTTC.

V usage is TRBV6-5 and J usage is TRBJ2-7; D uncertain. Trimming removed 4 bases from V and 2 bases from J, with 9 bases in between. The length of the CDR3 is 13 residues. Germline CDR1 and CDR2: MNHEY and SVGAGI. For the CDR3, the DNA is TGTGCCAGCAGTTGGGGTAGTACCTACGAGCAGTACTTC. Protein: CASSWGSTYEQYF.

V gene TRBV3-1 (or the pseudogene TRBV3-2) combines with J gene TRBJ2-7, with 10 bases matching TRBD2. Per the germline V gene, CDR1 is LGHDT and CDR2 is YNNKEL (reference sequence). J lost 1 base, V lost 3 bases, and 3 bases had no gene match. The CDR3 spans 15 residues. The CDR3 DNA reads TGTGCCAGCAGCCACCGGACTAGCGGTTCCTACGAGCAGTACTTC. This gives the protein CASSHRTSGSYEQYF.

The chain recombines TRBV28 with TRBJ1-2; 10 bases line up with TRBD1. The length of the CDR3 is 14 residues. In germline, CDR1 is MDHEN, CDR2 SYDVKM. Trimming removed 5 bases from V and 7 bases from J; junction bases left unmatched: 7. The CDR3 spells CASSPGQGISGYTF. Written as DNA, the CDR3 is TGTGCCAGCAGTCCGGGACAGGGGATAAGTGGCTACACCTTC.

The rearrangement joins TRBV2 to TRBJ1-1, with TRBD1 matching 10 bases. CDR3 size: 15 residues. Germline CDR1 is SNHLY and CDR2 is FYNNEI. The J segment lost 2 bases and the V segment lost 6 bases, leaving 6 bases of the junction unmatched. The CDR3 loop reads CASRRTGGRNTEAFF. The CDR3 nucleotides read TGTGCCAGCAGGAGGACAGGGGGAAGAAACACTGAAGCTTTCTTT.

CDR3 amino acids: CASQLRWGGANEQYF. The CDR3 bases are TGTGCCAGTCAGCTTAGGTGGGGGGGCGCGAACGAGCAGTACTTC. The rearrangement joins TRBV13 to TRBJ2-7; maybe TRBD2 (7 bases). Germline V gene lookup returns CDR1 PRHDT and CDR2 FYEKMQ (reference sequence). This CDR3 has 15 amino acids. The ends were cut back, 9 bases at V and 5 bases at J, with 23 bases in the middle.

The CDR3 loop is CASRSRGEKLFF. CDR3 nucleotides: TGCGCCAGCAGGTCCAGAGGGGAAAAACTGTTTTTT. This chain uses TRBV5-1 with TRBJ1-4; no clear D gene. Germline CDR1 is SGHRS and CDR2 is YFSETQ. The CDR3 extends over 12 amino acids. The V and J ends lost 5 bases and 8 bases respectively, with 10 bases between them.

The DNA of the CDR3 is TGCGCCAGCAGCCAAGTTACAGGGACTAATGAAAAACTGTTTTTT. Its protein is CASSQVTGTNEKLFF. The chain is built from TRBV4-1 and TRBJ1-4; possibly TRBD1 for D (6 bases). Per the germline V gene, CDR1 is MGHRA and CDR2 is YSYEKL. Trimming shortened V by 1 base and J by 2 bases, and 8 bases separated the two germline ends. This CDR3 comprises 15 residues.

This chain links TRBV3-1 (or the pseudogene TRBV3-2) with TRBJ2-7; D perhaps matches TRBD2 (6 bases). Germline CDR1 is LGHDT and CDR2 is YNNKEL (reference sequence). V was shortened by 1 base and J by 7 bases, with 14 bases between the two germline ends. CDR3 length equals 14 residues. The CDR3 coding sequence is TGTGCCAGCAGCCAAGGTCCGGGGGTAAGAGAGCAGTACTTC. It is translated as CASSQGPGVREQYF.

V and J are TRBV6-5 and TRBJ2-7; D perhaps matches TRBD2 (6 bases). Germline V gene lookup returns CDR1 MNHEY and CDR2 SVGAGI. Trimming left V 0 bases short and J 0 bases short, with 12 bases between. The CDR3 totals 16 residues. CDR3 in amino acids: CASSYSISGLSYEQYF. The DNA of the CDR3 is TGTGCCAGCAGTTACTCGATTAGCGGACTCTCCTACGAGCAGTACTTC.

In its sample, this clone was seen a few times. The chain has TRBV6-5 and TRBJ1-2, with a weak D call TRBD1 (5 bases). Trimming removed 1 base from V and 6 bases from J, with 18 bases in between. There are 16 residues in the CDR3. The germline gives CDR1 MNHEY, CDR2 SVGAGI. Here the CDR3 reads CASSYFTGTGENGYTF. Here the CDR3 DNA reads TGTGCCAGCAGTTACTTCACCGGGACTGGGGAGAATGGCTACACCTTC.

The genes are TRBV10-3 and TRBJ2-1; D may be TRBD1 (5 bases). Trimming shortened V by 0 bases and J by 0 bases, and 24 bases separated the two germline ends. CDR3 size: 21 residues. The germline CDR1 and CDR2 sequences are ENHRY and SYGVKD. CDR3 protein: CAISESTAEQDTFTSYNEQFF. The CDR3 DNA follows: TGTGCCATCAGTGAGTCGACGGCAGAACAGGACACCTTTACCTCCTACAATGAGCAGTTCTTC.